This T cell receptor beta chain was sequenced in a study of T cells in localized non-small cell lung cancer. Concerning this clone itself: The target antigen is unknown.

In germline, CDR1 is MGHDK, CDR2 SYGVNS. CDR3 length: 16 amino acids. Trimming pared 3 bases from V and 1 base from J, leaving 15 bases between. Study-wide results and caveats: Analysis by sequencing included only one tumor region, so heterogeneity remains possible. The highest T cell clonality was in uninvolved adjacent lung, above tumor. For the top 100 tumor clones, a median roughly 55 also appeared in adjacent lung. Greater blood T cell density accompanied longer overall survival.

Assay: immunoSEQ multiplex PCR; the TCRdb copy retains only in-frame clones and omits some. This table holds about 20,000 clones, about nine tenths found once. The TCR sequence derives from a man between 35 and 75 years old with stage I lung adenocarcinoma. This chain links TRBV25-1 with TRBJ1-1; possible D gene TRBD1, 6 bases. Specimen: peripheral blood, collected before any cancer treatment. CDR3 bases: TGTGCCAGCAGTGACCCCAGACGAGGGGGGAACACTGAAGCTTTCTTT. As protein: CASSDPRRGGNTEAFF.